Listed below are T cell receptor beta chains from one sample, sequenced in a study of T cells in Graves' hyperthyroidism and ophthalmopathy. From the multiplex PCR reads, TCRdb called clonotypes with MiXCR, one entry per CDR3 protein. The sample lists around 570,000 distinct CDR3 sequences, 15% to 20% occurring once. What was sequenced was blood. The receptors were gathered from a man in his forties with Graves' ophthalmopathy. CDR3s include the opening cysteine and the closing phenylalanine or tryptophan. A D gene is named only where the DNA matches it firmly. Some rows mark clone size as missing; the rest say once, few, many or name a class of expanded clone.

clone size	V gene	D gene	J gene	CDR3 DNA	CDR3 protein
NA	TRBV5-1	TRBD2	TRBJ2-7	TGCGCCAGCACCCCCAGGGGCGGGGGGCGCGAGCAGTACTTC	CASTPRGGGREQYF
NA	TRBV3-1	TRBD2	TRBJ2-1	TGTGCCAGCAGCCAAGTGGGTAGCGGGGGGGCTTACAATGAGCAGTTCTTC	CASSQVGSGGAYNEQFF
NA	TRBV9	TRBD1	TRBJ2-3	TGTGCCAGCAGCGGACAGGGAGACTTTGCAGATACGCAGTATTTT	CASSGQGDFADTQYF
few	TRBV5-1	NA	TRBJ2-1	TGCGCCAGCAGCTTGGGACAGATAGAGCAGTTCTTC	CASSLGQIEQFF
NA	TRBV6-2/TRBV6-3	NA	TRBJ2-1	TGTGCCAGCAGTCCCGCCAGGGCCCCACCTTACAATGAGCAGTTCTTC	CASSPARAPPYNEQFF
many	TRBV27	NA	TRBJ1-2	TGTGCCAGCAGTTTTTATGGCTACACCTTC	CASSFYGYTF
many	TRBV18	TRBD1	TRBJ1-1	TGTGCCAGCTCACCCTCCGGGACAGGGGCGGACACTGAAGCTTTCTTT	CASSPSGTGADTEAFF
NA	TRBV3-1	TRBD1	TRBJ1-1	TGTGCCAGCAGCCAAGGTCACAGGGGGTCCACTGAAGCTTTCTTT	CASSQGHRGSTEAFF
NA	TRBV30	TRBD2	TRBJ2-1	TGTGCCTGGGGGGCCATAGGCGGGAGCTACAATGAGCAGTTCTTC	CAWGAIGGSYNEQFF
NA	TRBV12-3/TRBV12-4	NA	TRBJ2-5	TGTGCCAGCAGTCCCTCAGCCGGGGGCCGAGGGGAGACCCAGTACTTC	CASSPSAGGRGETQYF
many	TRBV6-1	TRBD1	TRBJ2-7	TGTGCCAGCACGGGTCAGGGGGCGCGAGAGCAGTACTTC	CASTGQGAREQYF
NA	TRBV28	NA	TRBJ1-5	TGTGCCAGCAGTTCGAGGGGGGGGAGGTATAGCAATCAGCCCCAGCATTTT	CASSSRGGRYSNQPQHF
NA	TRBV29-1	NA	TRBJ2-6	TGCAGCGTTAAACAGGGATCCGGGGCCAACGTCCTGACTTTC	CSVKQGSGANVLTF
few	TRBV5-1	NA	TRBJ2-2	TGCGCCAGCAGCTCGACAGGACTCAACACCGGGGAGCTGTTTTTT	CASSSTGLNTGELFF
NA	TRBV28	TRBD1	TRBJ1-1	TGTGCCAGCAGTTTATTGGTGGGACAGGCCTCCAACCTTGAAGCTTTCTTT	CASSLLVGQASNLEAFF
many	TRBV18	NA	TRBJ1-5	TGTGCCAGCTCACCAAAGGGGACCAATCAGCCCCAGCATTTT	CASSPKGTNQPQHF
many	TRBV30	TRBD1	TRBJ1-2	TGTGCCTGGAGCACAGGGGCACCCTATGGCTACACCTTC	CAWSTGAPYGYTF
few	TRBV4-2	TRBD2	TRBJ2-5	TGTGCCAGCAGCCAAGAGGCGGGGGAAGAGACCCAGTACTTC	CASSQEAGEETQYF
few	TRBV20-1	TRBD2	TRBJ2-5	TGCAGTGCACTTGGACTAGCGGGAGAGACCCAGTACTTC	CSALGLAGETQYF
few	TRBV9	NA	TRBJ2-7	TGTGCCAGCAGCCCCGGATGGGACTCTACCTACGAGCAGTACTTC	CASSPGWDSTYEQYF
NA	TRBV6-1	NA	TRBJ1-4	TGTGCCAGCAGTGAATTAGACAGGGAAAAACTGTTTTTT	CASSELDREKLFF
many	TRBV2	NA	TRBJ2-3	TGTGCCAGCAGACAGCGGCCGATGGATACGCAGTATTTT	CASRQRPMDTQYF
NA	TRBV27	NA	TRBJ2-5	TGTGCCAGCAGTTCCGGGGGACCAACTACATACCTCCAAGAGACCCAGTACTTC	CASSSGGPTTYLQETQYF
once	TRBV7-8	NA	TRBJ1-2	TGTGCCAGCAGCTTAGCGGTCGACAGGTTTAACTATGGCTACACCTTC	CASSLAVDRFNYGYTF
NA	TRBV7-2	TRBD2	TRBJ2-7	TGTGCCAGCAGCAGCCCCGGACTAGTCTACGAGCAGTACTTC	CASSSPGLVYEQYF
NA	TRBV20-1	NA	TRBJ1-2	TGCAGTGCTACTCCCCAGCTTGGGACCTATGGCTACACCTTC	CSATPQLGTYGYTF
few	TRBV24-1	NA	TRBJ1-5	TGTGCCACCAGTGCCGGGGTCAATCAGCCCCAGCATTTT	CATSAGVNQPQHF
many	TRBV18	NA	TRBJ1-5	TGTGCCAGCTCCCCTGAGGCGGGGTTTGGTCAGCCCCAGCATTTT	CASSPEAGFGQPQHF